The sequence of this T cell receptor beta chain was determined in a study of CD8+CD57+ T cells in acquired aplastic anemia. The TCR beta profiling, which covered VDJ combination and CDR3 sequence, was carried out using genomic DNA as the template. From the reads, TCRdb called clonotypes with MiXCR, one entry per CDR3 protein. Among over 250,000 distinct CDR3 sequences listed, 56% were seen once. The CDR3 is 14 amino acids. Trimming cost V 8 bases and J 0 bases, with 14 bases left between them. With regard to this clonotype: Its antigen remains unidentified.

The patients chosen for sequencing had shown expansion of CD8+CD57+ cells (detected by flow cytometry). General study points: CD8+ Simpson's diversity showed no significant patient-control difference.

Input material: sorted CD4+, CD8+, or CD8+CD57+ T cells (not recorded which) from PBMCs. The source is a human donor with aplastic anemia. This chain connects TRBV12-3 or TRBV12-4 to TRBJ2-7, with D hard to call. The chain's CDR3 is CASHQDGSSYEQYF. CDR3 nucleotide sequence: TGTGCCAGCCATCAGGACGGCAGCTCCTACGAGCAGTACTTC.